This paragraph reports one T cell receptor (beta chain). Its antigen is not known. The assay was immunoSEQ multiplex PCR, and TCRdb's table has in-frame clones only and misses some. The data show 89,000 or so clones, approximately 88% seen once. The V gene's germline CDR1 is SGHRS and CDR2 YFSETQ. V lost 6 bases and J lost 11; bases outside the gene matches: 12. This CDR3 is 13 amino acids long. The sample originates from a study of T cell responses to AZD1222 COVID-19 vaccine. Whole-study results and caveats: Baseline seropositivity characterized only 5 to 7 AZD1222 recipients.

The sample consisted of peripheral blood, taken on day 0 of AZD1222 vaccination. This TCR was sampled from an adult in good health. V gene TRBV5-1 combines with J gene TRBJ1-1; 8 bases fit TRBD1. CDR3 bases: TGCGCCAGCACCGGCGGGACAGGAGGTGAGGCTTTCTTT. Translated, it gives CASTGGTGGEAFF.